These T cell receptor beta chains were read from a single sample in a study of PD-1 blockade in classical Hodgkin lymphoma. Some clones are missing from TCRdb's copy, which holds only in-frame ones; the method was immunoSEQ multiplex PCR. The sample consists of 15,000 to 20,000 clones, around 75% of them appearing once. The sample consisted of CD4+ T cells from blood, taken before the fourth cycle of nivolumab. Receptors were obtained from a human donor with classical Hodgkin lymphoma. The CDR3 runs from the conserved cysteine through the conserved F or W. The order of the fields is CDR3 protein, V gene, CDR3 length.

CDR3aa: CASRMTPNTDTQYF
v_gene: TRBV6-5
len: 14

CDR3aa: CASSLETGLPTDTQYF
v_gene: TRBV7-9
len: 16

CDR3aa: CASSDRWGNQPQHF
v_gene: TRBV19
len: 14

CDR3aa: CASSQTGSGRANEKLFF
v_gene: TRBV4-1
len: 17

CDR3aa: CASSQDPIPNTEAFF
v_gene: TRBV4-1
len: 15

CDR3aa: CASSQEDRGNSPLHF
v_gene: TRBV4-2
len: 15

CDR3aa: CASSVTTDYNSPLHF
v_gene: TRBV9
len: 15

CDR3aa: CASSHPTGEGYGYTF
v_gene: TRBV5-1
len: 15

CDR3aa: CASSQMGRAGTGELFF
v_gene: TRBV4-1
len: 16

CDR3aa: CASSLAGAIYGYTF
v_gene: TRBV7-2
len: 14

CDR3aa: CASSLQRGNSGNTIYF
v_gene: TRBV5-6
len: 16

CDR3aa: CASSPGGGVLSGYTF
v_gene: TRBV19
len: 15

CDR3aa: CASRAGTDYNSPLHF
v_gene: TRBV2
len: 15

CDR3aa: CASSLGTGGLVEQFF
v_gene: TRBV11-3
len: 15

CDR3aa: CASSSPDPGGYGYTF
v_gene: TRBV19
len: 15

CDR3aa: CASSLALDGDNNEQFF
v_gene: TRBV5-1
len: 16

CDR3aa: CASNGQGVEKLFF
v_gene: TRBV2
len: 13

CDR3aa: CASSLIGGRRDTQYF
v_gene: TRBV28
len: 15

CDR3aa: CASSTPTGGRTDTQYF
v_gene: TRBV4-2
len: 16

CDR3aa: CSVEWGGGWQETQYF
v_gene: TRBV29-1
len: 15

CDR3aa: CSVDSRADGYTF
v_gene: TRBV29-1
len: 12

CDR3aa: CASSSGQFNEKLFF
v_gene: TRBV19
len: 14

CDR3aa: CASSLDGKMNTEAFF
v_gene: TRBV5-1
len: 15

CDR3aa: CASSSGGEGADTQYF
v_gene: TRBV28
len: 15

CDR3aa: CASSQDGGTDTQYF
v_gene: TRBV4-1
len: 14

CDR3aa: CASSQAYEQYF
v_gene: TRBV14
len: 11

CDR3aa: CASSPRGQARFHGYTF
v_gene: TRBV7-8
len: 16

CDR3aa: CAISDQSQETQYF
v_gene: TRBV10-3
len: 13

CDR3aa: CASSLTPLAGSYEQYF
v_gene: TRBV18
len: 16

CDR3aa: CASRRDSGPWGAFF
v_gene: TRBV19
len: 14

CDR3aa: CASSLVREAGNEQFF
v_gene: TRBV5-4
len: 15

CDR3aa: CASSASLAGLYNEQFF
v_gene: TRBV7-9
len: 16

CDR3aa: CASSSQGFQETQYF
v_gene: TRBV7-9
len: 14

CDR3aa: CSASALDTQYF
v_gene: TRBV20-1
len: 11

CDR3aa: CSASHTDTQYF
v_gene: TRBV20-1
len: 11

CDR3aa: CASSGTGGQPQHF
v_gene: TRBV27
len: 13

CDR3aa: CASSLPPDWETQYF
v_gene: TRBV28
len: 14

CDR3aa: CASSIPLGNRRATDTQYF
v_gene: TRBV19
len: 18

CDR3aa: CASSFAIGDSRRTDTQYF
v_gene: TRBV11-3
len: 18

CDR3aa: CASSLGDRNEQFF
v_gene: TRBV5-1
len: 13

CDR3aa: CASSSTDTQYF
v_gene: TRBV6-5
len: 11